Following are 6 T cell receptor beta chains from one sample sequenced in a study of blood T cells in healthy people across ages. Together with a sample-barcoded 5' primer, a J-beta primer mix was included in a second PCR lasting about 6 to 12 cycles. A single record per CDR3 protein comes from TCRdb applying MiXCR to the 5' RACE reads. The sample includes about 560,000 distinct CDR3 sequences, around 27% of them seen just once. The same sample was also studied in work on T cells of mothers and their children.

The specimen was blood. Receptors originate from a boy between 2 and 10 years old in good health.

This clonotype has only a few counts. The V gene is TRBV4-3, the J gene TRBJ1-2; TRBD1 aligns across 7 bases. Per germline, CDR1 LGHNA and CDR2 YSLEER. The length of the CDR3 is 16 residues. V trimming: 0 bases; J trimming: 5 bases; junction bases outside the gene matches: 9. In DNA, the CDR3 is TGCGCCAGCAGCCAAGAAGTCGGGACAGTGACTTATGGCTACACCTTC. It translates to CASSQEVGTVTYGYTF.

This clonotype was counted a few times. The V gene is TRBV7-2, the J gene TRBJ2-7; 10 bases map to TRBD2. CDR1 SGHTA and CDR2 FQGNSA come from the germline V gene. V was pared by 3 bases and J by 9 bases, with 8 bases of the junction left unmatched. This CDR3 spans 14 amino acids. CDR3 nucleotides: TGTGCCAGCAGCTTGGGACTAGCGACTACGGTGCAGTACTTC. Translated, it gives CASSLGLATTVQYF.

The chain carries TRBV5-8 and TRBJ1-2; 10 bases align to TRBD1. Germline V gene sequence: CDR1 SGHTS, CDR2 YDEGEE. This CDR3 is built from 14 residues. The J segment lost 6 bases and the V segment lost 4 bases, leaving 6 bases of the junction unmatched. In nucleotides, the CDR3 is TGTGCCAGCAGCCCGGGACAGGGGTGGGATGGCTACACCTTC. This translates into CASSPGQGWDGYTF.

The chain has TRBV7-9 and TRBJ2-5, with D possibly being TRBD1 or TRBD2 (6 bases each). V lost 1 base and J 4 bases, leaving 13 bases between the germline ends. The germline V gene has CDR1 SEHNR and CDR2 FQNEAQ (reference sequence). This CDR3 has 15 residues. CDR3 nucleotides: TGTGCCAGCAGCTTAGTACAGGGAGGTGGAGAGACCCAGTACTTC. Translation gives CASSLVQGGGETQYF. Together with reference TRBV7-9 and TRBJ2-5, the CDR3 gives the full variable domain: DTGVSQNPRHKITKRGQNVTFRCDPISEHNRLYWYRQTLGQGPEFLTYFQNEAQLEKSRLLSDRFSAERPKGSFSTLEIQRTEQGDSAMYLCASSLVQGGGETQYFGPGTRLLVL.

The CDR3 sequence is CATSRGQGVVTNEKLFF. The CDR3 nucleotides read TGTGCCACCAGCAGAGGACAGGGGGTTGTGACTAATGAAAAACTGTTTTTT. The chain couples TRBV15 to TRBJ1-4; 9 nucleotides match TRBD1. CDR1 is LNHNV, CDR2 YYDKDF, per germline (reference sequence). V shed 1 base and J 2 bases; nucleotides not matched to a gene: 5. CDR3 length equals 17 residues. The variable domain in full, completed from reference TRBV15 and TRBJ1-4, reads DAMVIQNPRYQVTQFGKPVTLSCSQTLNHNVMYWYQQKSSQAPKLLFHYYDKDFNNEADTPDNFQSRRPNTSFCFLDIRSPGLGDTAMYLCATSRGQGVVTNEKLFFGSGTQLSVL.

The chain links TRBV5-1 to TRBJ2-7; maybe TRBD1 (6 bases). The germline CDR1 and CDR2 sequences are SGHRS and YFSETQ. CDR3 size: 15 residues. V gave up 3 bases and J gave up 3 bases, with 16 bases separating them. CDR3 amino acids: CASSSKHTGRYEQYF. In DNA form, the CDR3 reads TGCGCCAGCAGCTCGAAACATACAGGGCGCTACGAGCAGTACTTC. The variable domain in full, completed from reference TRBV5-1 and TRBJ2-7, reads KAGVTQTPRYLIKTRGQQVTLSCSPISGHRSVSWYQQTPGQGLQFLFEYFSETQRNKGNFPGRFSGRQFSNSRSEMNVSTLELGDSALYLCASSSKHTGRYEQYFGPGTRLTVT.